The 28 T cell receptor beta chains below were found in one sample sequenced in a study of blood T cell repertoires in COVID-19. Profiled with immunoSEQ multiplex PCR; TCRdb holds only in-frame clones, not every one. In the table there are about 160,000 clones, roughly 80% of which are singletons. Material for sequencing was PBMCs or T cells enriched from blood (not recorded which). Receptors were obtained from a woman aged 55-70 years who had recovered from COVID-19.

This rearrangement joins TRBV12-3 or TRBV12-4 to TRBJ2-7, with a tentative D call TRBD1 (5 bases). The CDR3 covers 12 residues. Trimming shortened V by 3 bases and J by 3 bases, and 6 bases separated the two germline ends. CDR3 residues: CASSLGLYEQYF. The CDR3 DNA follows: TGTGCCAGCAGTTTGGGGCTCTACGAGCAGTACTTC.

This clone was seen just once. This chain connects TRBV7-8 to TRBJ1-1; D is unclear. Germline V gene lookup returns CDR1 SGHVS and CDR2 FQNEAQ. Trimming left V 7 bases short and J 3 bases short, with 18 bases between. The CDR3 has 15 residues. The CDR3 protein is CASTTKPRSDTEAFF. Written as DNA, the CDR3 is TGTGCCAGCACCACAAAACCTAGGTCGGACACTGAAGCTTTCTTT.

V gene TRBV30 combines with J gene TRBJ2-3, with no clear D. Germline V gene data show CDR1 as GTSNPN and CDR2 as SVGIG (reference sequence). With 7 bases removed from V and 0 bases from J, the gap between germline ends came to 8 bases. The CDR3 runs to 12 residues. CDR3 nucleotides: TGTGCCTCGACTGAGAGCACAGATACGCAGTATTTT. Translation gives CASTESTDTQYF. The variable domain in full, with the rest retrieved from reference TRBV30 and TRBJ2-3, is SQTIHQWPATLVQPVGSPLSLECTVEGTSNPNLYWYRQAAGRGLQLLFYSVGIGQISSEVPQNLSASRPQDRQFILSSKKLLLSDSGFYLCASTESTDTQYFGPGTRLTVL.

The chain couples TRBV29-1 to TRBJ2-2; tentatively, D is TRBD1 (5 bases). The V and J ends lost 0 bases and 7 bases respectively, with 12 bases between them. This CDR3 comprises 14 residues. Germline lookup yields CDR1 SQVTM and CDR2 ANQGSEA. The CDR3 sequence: CSVEDVGARGELFF. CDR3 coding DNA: TGCAGCGTTGAAGACGTAGGGGCCCGCGGGGAGCTGTTTTTT.

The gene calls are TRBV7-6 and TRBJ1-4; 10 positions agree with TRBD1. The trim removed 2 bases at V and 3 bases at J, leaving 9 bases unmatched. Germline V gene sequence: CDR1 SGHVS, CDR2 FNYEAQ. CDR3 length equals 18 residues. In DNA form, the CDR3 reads TGTGCCAGCAGCTTAATTGTGACAGGGGGCGCGTCTAATGAAAAACTGTTTTTT. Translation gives CASSLIVTGGASNEKLFF.

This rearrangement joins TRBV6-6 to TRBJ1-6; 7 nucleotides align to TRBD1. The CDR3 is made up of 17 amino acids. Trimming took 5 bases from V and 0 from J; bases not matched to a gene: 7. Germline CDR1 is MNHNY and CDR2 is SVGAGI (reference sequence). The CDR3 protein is CASSQQGPSSYNSPLHF. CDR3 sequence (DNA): TGTGCCAGCAGTCAACAGGGGCCGAGCTCCTATAATTCACCCCTCCACTTT.

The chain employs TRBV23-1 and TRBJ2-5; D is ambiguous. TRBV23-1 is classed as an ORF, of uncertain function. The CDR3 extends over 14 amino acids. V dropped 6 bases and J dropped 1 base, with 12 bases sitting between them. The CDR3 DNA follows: TGCGCCAGCAGATCAACCGGGTTCCAAGAGACCCAGTACTTC. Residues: CASRSTGFQETQYF.

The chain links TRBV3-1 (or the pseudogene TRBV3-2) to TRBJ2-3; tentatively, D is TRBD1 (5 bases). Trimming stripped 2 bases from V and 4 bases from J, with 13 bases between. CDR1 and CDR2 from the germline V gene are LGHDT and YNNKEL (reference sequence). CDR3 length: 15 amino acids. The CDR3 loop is CASSQMGIRADTQYF. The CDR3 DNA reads TGTGCCAGCAGCCAAATGGGGATCAGGGCAGATACGCAGTATTTT.

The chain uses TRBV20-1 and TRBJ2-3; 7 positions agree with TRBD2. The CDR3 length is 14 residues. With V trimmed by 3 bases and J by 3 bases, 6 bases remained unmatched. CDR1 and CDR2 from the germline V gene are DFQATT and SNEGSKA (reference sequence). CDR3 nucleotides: TGCAGTGCTAGTCGCGCGGGGGAGACAGATACGCAGTATTTT. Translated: CSASRAGETDTQYF.

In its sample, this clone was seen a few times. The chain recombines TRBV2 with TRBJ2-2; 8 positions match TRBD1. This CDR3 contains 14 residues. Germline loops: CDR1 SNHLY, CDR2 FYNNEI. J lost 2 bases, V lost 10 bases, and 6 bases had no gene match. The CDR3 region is CATTDRVNTGELFF. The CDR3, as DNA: TGTGCCACCACGGACAGGGTTAACACCGGGGAGCTGTTTTTT.

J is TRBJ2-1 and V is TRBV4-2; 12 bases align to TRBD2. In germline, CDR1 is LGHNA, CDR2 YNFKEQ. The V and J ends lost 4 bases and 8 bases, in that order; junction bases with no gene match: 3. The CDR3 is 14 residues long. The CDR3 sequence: CASSPSGGAYEQFF. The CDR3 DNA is TGTGCCAGCAGCCCTAGCGGGGGGGCCTATGAGCAGTTCTTC.

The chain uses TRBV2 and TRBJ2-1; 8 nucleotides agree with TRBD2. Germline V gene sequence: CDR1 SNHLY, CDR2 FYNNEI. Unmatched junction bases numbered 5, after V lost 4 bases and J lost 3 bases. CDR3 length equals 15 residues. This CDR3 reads CASSVDGGGYNEQFF. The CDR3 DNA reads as TGTGCCAGCAGTGTAGACGGGGGGGGCTACAATGAGCAGTTCTTC.

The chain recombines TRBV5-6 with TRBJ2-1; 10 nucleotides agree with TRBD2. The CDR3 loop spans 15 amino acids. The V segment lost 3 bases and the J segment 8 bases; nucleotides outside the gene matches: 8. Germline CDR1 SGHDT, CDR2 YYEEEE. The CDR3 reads CASSWASGGAYEQFF. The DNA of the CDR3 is TGTGCCAGCAGCTGGGCAAGCGGGGGGGCATATGAGCAGTTCTTC.

CDR3 nucleotides: TGTGCCAGTAGTATAGTGGGGACAGGATACTATGGCTACACCTTC. Its protein product is CASSIVGTGYYGYTF. The chain combines TRBV19 with TRBJ1-2; 8 positions agree with TRBD1. Germline loops: CDR1 LNHDA, CDR2 SQIVND (reference sequence). This CDR3 comprises 15 residues. The V gene end was trimmed by 1 base and the J gene end by 3 bases; junction bases not matched to a gene: 4.

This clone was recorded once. CDR3 nucleotides: TGTGCCAGCAGCAGGGAGGGGGCAGATACGCAGTATTTT. Translation gives CASSREGADTQYF. The gene calls are TRBV2 and TRBJ2-3, with D perhaps TRBD2 (7 bases). The germline CDR1 and CDR2 sequences are SNHLY and FYNNEI. The CDR3 totals 13 residues. V gave up 6 bases and J gave up 4 bases, with 11 bases separating them.

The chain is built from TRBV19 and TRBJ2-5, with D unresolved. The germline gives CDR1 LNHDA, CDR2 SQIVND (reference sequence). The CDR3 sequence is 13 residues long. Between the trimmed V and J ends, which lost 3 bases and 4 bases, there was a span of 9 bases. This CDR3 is CASSIQSPETQYF. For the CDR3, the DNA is TGTGCCAGTAGTATCCAGTCCCCAGAGACCCAGTACTTC.

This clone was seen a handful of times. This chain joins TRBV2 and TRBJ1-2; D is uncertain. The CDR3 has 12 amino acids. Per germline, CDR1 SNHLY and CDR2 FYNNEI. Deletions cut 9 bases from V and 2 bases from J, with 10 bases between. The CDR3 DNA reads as TGTGCCAGAGGAGGCAGGAACTATGGCTACACCTTC. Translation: CARGGRNYGYTF. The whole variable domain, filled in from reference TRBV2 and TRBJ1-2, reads EPEVTQTPSHQVTQMGQEVILRCVPISNHLYFYWYRQILGQKVEFLVSFYNNEISEKSEIFDDQFSVERPDGSNFTLKIRSTKLEDSAMYFCARGGRNYGYTFGSGTRLTVV.

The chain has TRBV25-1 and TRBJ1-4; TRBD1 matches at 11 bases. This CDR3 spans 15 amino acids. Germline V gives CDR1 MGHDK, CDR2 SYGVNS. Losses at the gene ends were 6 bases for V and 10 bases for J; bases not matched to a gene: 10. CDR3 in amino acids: CASSATGTGGSKLFF. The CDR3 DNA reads TGTGCCAGCAGCGCCACCGGGACAGGGGGGTCAAAACTGTTTTTT.

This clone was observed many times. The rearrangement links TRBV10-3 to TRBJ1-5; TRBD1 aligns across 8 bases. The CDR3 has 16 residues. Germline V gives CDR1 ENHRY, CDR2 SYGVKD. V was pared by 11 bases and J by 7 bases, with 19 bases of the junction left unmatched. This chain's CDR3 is CAASGYRGLTPQPQHF. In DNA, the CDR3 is TGTGCCGCCTCGGGCTACAGGGGGTTAACCCCCCAGCCCCAGCATTTT.

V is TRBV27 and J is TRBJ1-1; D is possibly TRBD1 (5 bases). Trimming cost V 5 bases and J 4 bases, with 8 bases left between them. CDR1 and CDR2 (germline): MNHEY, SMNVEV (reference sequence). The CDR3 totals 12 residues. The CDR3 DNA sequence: TGTGCCAGCAGTGCCGGGGGCACTGAAGCTTTCTTT. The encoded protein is CASSAGGTEAFF.

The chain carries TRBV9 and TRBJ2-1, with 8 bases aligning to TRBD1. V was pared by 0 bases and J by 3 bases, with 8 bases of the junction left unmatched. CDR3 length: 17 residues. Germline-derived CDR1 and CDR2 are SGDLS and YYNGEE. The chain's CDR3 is CASSVAPGQGDYNEQFF. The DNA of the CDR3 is TGTGCCAGCAGCGTAGCCCCCGGACAGGGAGACTACAATGAGCAGTTCTTC.

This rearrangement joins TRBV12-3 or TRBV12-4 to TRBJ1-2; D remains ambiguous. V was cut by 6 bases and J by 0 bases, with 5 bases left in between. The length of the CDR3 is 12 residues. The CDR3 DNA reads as TGTGCCAGCAGCCAATCTAACTATGGCTACACCTTC. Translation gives CASSQSNYGYTF.

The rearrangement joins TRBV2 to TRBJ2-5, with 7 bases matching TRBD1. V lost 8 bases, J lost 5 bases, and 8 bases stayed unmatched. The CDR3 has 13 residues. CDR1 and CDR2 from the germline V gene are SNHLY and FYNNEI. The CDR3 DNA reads TGTGCCAGCTGGTTAGGGGGCGCGGAGACCCAGTACTTC. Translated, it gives CASWLGGAETQYF. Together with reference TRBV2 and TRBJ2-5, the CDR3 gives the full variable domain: EPEVTQTPSHQVTQMGQEVILRCVPISNHLYFYWYRQILGQKVEFLVSFYNNEISEKSEIFDDQFSVERPDGSNFTLKIRSTKLEDSAMYFCASWLGGAETQYFGPGTRLLVL.

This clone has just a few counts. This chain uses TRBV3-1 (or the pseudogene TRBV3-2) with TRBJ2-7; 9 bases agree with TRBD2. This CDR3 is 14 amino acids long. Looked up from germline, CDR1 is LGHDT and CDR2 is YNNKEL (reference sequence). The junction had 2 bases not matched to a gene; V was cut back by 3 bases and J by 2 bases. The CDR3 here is CASSHPSGAYEQYF. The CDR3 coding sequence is TGTGCCAGCAGCCACCCTAGCGGGGCCTACGAGCAGTACTTC.

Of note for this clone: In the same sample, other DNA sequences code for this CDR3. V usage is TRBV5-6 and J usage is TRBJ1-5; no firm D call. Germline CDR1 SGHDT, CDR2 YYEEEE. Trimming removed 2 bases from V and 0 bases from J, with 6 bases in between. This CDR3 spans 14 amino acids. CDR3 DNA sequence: TGTGCCAGCAGCTTCTTTATTAGCAATCAGCCCCAGCATTTT. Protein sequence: CASSFFISNQPQHF.

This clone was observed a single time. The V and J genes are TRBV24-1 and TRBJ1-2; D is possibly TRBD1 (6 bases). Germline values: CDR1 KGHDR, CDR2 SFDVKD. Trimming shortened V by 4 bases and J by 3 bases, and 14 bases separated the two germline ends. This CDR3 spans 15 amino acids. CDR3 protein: CATSDRTGYDYGYTF. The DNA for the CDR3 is TGTGCCACCAGTGACCGTACAGGGTACGACTATGGCTACACCTTC.

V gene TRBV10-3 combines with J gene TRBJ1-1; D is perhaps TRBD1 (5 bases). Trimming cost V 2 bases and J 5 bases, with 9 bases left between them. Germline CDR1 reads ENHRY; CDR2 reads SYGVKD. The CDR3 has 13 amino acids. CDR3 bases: TGTGCCATCAGTGAGGGGGCACATACTGAAGCTTTCTTT. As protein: CAISEGAHTEAFF.

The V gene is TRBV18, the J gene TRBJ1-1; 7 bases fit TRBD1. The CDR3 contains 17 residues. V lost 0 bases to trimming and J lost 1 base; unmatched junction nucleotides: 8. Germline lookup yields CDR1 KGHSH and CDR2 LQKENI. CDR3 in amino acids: CASSPPRPGGANTEAFF. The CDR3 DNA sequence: TGTGCCAGCTCACCACCGCGGCCAGGGGGAGCGAACACTGAAGCTTTCTTT.